The next 18 T cell receptor beta chains were all read from a single sample in a study of cytomegalovirus exposure and HLA in healthy donors. 13 Jbeta primers and 60 Vbeta primers were used for the PCR. Sequenced by immunoSEQ multiplex PCR; TCRdb stores in-frame clones only, minus some. The sample lists 190,000 or so clones, around 83% occurring once. The sequenced sample consisted of PBMCs. The receptor source for this set is a woman aged 45-59 years in good health and CMV-seropositive.

This clone occurred once. This chain joins TRBV4-1 and TRBJ2-7; the D gene is possibly TRBD2 (5 bases). Germline-derived CDR1 and CDR2 are MGHRA and YSYEKL. Trimming took off 0 bases at V and 3 bases at J, with 18 bases between the two ends. The CDR3 is 17 residues long. CDR3 nucleotides: TGCGCCAGCAGCCAAGATGCATTGAGAGGGAGCAGCTACGAGCAGTACTTC. It yields the protein CASSQDALRGSSYEQYF.

V gene TRBV28 combines with J gene TRBJ2-3; 9 bases line up with TRBD1. The CDR3 has 14 residues. Germline assignment: CDR1 MDHEN and CDR2 SYDVKM. V lost 7 bases and J lost 4; bases outside the gene matches: 6. CDR3: CASTYTGGADTQYF. CDR3 in DNA: TGTGCCAGCACCTATACAGGGGGCGCAGATACGCAGTATTTT.

The chain joins TRBV5-4 to TRBJ2-1, with 7 bases that match TRBD1. CDR1 and CDR2 from the germline V gene are SGHNT and YYREEE (reference sequence). J lost 4 bases, V lost 4 bases, and 5 bases had no gene match. The CDR3 is 14 residues long. The CDR3 bases are TGTGCCAGCAGCATTCCGGGACAGTACAATGAGCAGTTCTTC. Translating gives CASSIPGQYNEQFF.

The V and J genes are TRBV5-1 and TRBJ2-2; TRBD1 agrees at 9 bases. The CDR3 sequence is 16 residues long. V lost 7 bases, J lost 5 bases, and 12 bases stayed unmatched. Germline V gene data show CDR1 as SGHRS and CDR2 as YFSETQ. The DNA for the CDR3 is TGCGCCAGCGGAAACCGGGACAGGGCTGGTACCGGGGAGCTGTTTTTT. Translation: CASGNRDRAGTGELFF.

The J gene is TRBJ2-3, the V gene TRBV19; tentatively, D is TRBD2 (5 bases). The CDR3 is made up of 13 amino acids. Trimming cost V 4 bases and J 4 bases, with 9 bases left between them. Germline values: CDR1 LNHDA, CDR2 SQIVND (reference sequence). CDR3 loop: CASSNSGADTQYF. DNA of the CDR3: TGTGCCAGTAGTAATTCCGGGGCAGATACGCAGTATTTT.

J is TRBJ1-2 and V is TRBV10-3; no firm D call. V was cut by 8 bases and J by 6 bases, with 16 bases left in between. CDR3 size: 13 residues. The germline gives CDR1 ENHRY, CDR2 SYGVKD. The CDR3 DNA reads as TGTGCCATCTGGACTGCCAAGGAGGATGGCTACACCTTC. It specifies CAIWTAKEDGYTF.

The chain joins TRBV11-2 to TRBJ1-1; D is possibly TRBD1 (5 bases). The CDR3 runs 13 residues. The V gene lost 2 bases and the J gene lost 10 bases, with 14 bases spanning the gap. CDR1 and CDR2 from the germline V gene are SGHAT and FQNNGV. The CDR3 protein is CASSLYTTVRAFF. The CDR3 nucleotides read TGTGCCAGCAGCTTATACACGACAGTAAGAGCTTTCTTT.

This clone was seen once. The CDR3: CASSLAGGTRGSNYGYTF. The CDR3 DNA reads TGTGCCAGCAGCTTAGCGGGGGGAACGCGGGGGAGTAACTATGGCTACACCTTC. The rearrangement uses TRBV7-9 and TRBJ1-2; TRBD1 is a possible D gene (5 bases). V was shortened by 0 bases and J by 1 base, with 18 bases between the two germline ends. Per germline, CDR1 SEHNR and CDR2 FQNEAQ (reference sequence). The CDR3 length is 18 residues. The full variable domain, its missing parts supplied by reference TRBV7-9 and TRBJ1-2, is DTGVSQNPRHKITKRGQNVTFRCDPISEHNRLYWYRQTLGQGPEFLTYFQNEAQLEKSRLLSDRFSAERPKGSFSTLEIQRTEQGDSAMYLCASSLAGGTRGSNYGYTFGSGTRLTVV.

The chain carries TRBV19 and TRBJ2-5; 7 bases agree with TRBD1. Germline CDR1 and CDR2: LNHDA and SQIVND (reference sequence). The CDR3 is made up of 18 amino acids. Losses at the gene ends were 0 bases for V and 2 bases for J; bases not matched to a gene: 12. The CDR3 here is CASSIDLLARGRQETQYF. The CDR3 nucleotides are TGTGCCAGTAGTATAGATCTTCTGGCGAGGGGGCGGCAAGAGACCCAGTACTTC.

This chain's CDR3 is CASSPGQGVQKSGNTIYF. In DNA form, the CDR3 reads TGTGCCAGCTCACCGGGACAGGGGGTACAAAAATCTGGAAACACCATATATTTT. The rearrangement links TRBV18 to TRBJ1-3; 11 nucleotides align to TRBD1. V was pared by 3 bases and J by 1 base, with 8 bases of the junction left unmatched. Germline V gene sequence: CDR1 KGHSH, CDR2 LQKENI. There are 18 residues in the CDR3.

The chain combines TRBV2 with TRBJ1-2; the match to TRBD1 covers 9 bases. Germline V gene data show CDR1 as SNHLY and CDR2 as FYNNEI. The CDR3 is 14 residues long. Losses at the gene ends were 8 bases for V and 4 bases for J; bases not matched to a gene: 8. This chain's CDR3 is CASHFTGGSYGYTF. The CDR3 nucleotides are TGTGCCAGCCATTTCACAGGGGGCAGCTATGGCTACACCTTC.

The rearrangement uses TRBV30 and TRBJ1-2; D not certain. This CDR3 contains 12 residues. With 0 bases removed from V and 7 bases from J, the gap between germline ends came to 9 bases. CDR1 is GTSNPN, CDR2 SVGIG, per germline (reference sequence). The CDR3 DNA reads TGTGCCTGGAGTGTGCGACACGGTGGCTACACCTTC. Translated, it gives CAWSVRHGGYTF.

The chain employs TRBV5-1 and TRBJ1-1; D is perhaps TRBD1 (6 bases). The CDR3 is 15 residues long. V dropped 9 bases and J dropped 3 bases, with 21 bases sitting between them. Germline CDR1 and CDR2: SGHRS and YFSETQ. CDR3: CATTRLGGQDTEAFF. In DNA form, the CDR3 reads TGCGCCACCACTCGGTTGGGGGGGCAGGACACTGAAGCTTTCTTT.

The V gene is TRBV6-1, the J gene TRBJ1-5; TRBD1 matches 8 bases. CDR3 size: 16 residues. The V and J ends lost 3 bases and 4 bases, in that order; junction bases with no gene match: 8. CDR1 is MNHNS and CDR2 is SASEGT in the germline V gene. The CDR3 DNA is TGTGCCAGCAGTGATCTAAATACAGGGGGAAATCAGCCCCAGCATTTT. Its protein is CASSDLNTGGNQPQHF.

The chain carries TRBV4-1 and TRBJ1-2; perhaps TRBD1 as D (5 bases). The V gene lost 4 bases and the J gene lost 4 bases, with 16 bases spanning the gap. The CDR3 runs to 15 residues. Germline assignment: CDR1 MGHRA and CDR2 YSYEKL. CDR3 bases: TGCGCCAGCAGCCGCGATGGGGGGACCCGCTATGGCTACACCTTC. Its translation is CASSRDGGTRYGYTF.

The CDR3 sequence is CASSPSGVADTQYF. CDR3 DNA sequence: TGTGCCAGCAGCCCTAGCGGGGTGGCGGATACGCAGTATTTT. The chain joins TRBV9 to TRBJ2-3, with 9 bases fitting TRBD2. The CDR3 sequence is 14 residues long. The germline V gene has CDR1 SGDLS and CDR2 YYNGEE. The trim removed 4 bases at V and 6 bases at J, leaving 6 bases unmatched.

The chain joins TRBV18 to TRBJ1-2; D possibly corresponds to TRBD1 (6 bases). The germline V and J ends were trimmed by 4 bases and 0 bases, with 9 bases remaining between them. Germline V lookup: CDR1 KGHSH, CDR2 LQKENI. The CDR3 extends over 14 amino acids. The DNA for the CDR3 is TGTGCCAGCTCACGAGGGGGAGCTAACTATGGCTACACCTTC. This sequence encodes CASSRGGANYGYTF.

V usage is TRBV6-1 and J usage is TRBJ1-2; 9 nucleotides match TRBD1. The V gene end was trimmed by 7 bases and the J gene end by 3 bases; junction bases not matched to a gene: 6. The CDR3 loop spans 14 amino acids. Germline lookup yields CDR1 MNHNS and CDR2 SASEGT. As DNA, the CDR3 is TGTGCCAGCACAGCGGACAGGGGCTACTATGGCTACACCTTC. This sequence encodes CASTADRGYYGYTF.